This T cell receptor beta chain derives from a study of cytomegalovirus exposure and HLA in healthy donors. Notes on this clone: The antigen is not known.

The PCR used 60 Vbeta and 13 Jbeta primers. Profiling relied on immunoSEQ multiplex PCR, and the TCRdb table lists in-frame clones only, not all of them. The data contain 85,000 to 120,000 clones, 70% to 80% of them singletons. Germline loops: CDR1 LGHNA, CDR2 YNFKEQ. The CDR3 runs 21 residues. The V and J ends lost 4 bases and 1 base, in that order; junction bases with no gene match: 17. Study outcomes and limitations: Usually a TCR sequence was rare, but some public TCRs were found in many donors. Further analysis was carried out later, and it showed several of the most significant clusters appearing linked to common viral pathogens. In a later analysis, a missense DCLRE1C variant was linked to TCR beta V- and J-gene trimming.

The chain employs TRBV4-2 and TRBJ2-7; TRBD2 matches 15 bases. This TCR came from a boy under 18 in good health and CMV-seronegative. Sequenced material: PBMCs. Here the CDR3 DNA reads TGTGCCAGCAGCCCGGGGACTAGCGGGAGGATCGGGGGCATCGGGTCCTACGAGCAGTACTTC. Its protein is CASSPGTSGRIGGIGSYEQYF.